The 21 T cell receptor beta chains below all came from one sample that was sequenced in a study of cytomegalovirus exposure and HLA in healthy donors. The PCR had 60 Vbeta and 13 Jbeta primers. Produced via immunoSEQ multiplex PCR; TCRdb's table is partial and in-frame only. The sample consists of approximately 260,000 clones, over 90% of them appearing once. What was sequenced was PBMCs. These receptors originate from a girl aged 2-10 years in good health and CMV-seronegative.

CDR3 DNA sequence: TGTGCTACAACCGGGACTAGCGGGGGAGGAGGCACAGATACGCAGTATTTT. Its protein product is CATTGTSGGGGTDTQYF. This chain joins TRBV28 and TRBJ2-3; 14 nucleotides align to TRBD2. Germline V gives CDR1 MDHEN, CDR2 SYDVKM. The CDR3 totals 17 residues. The variable domain in full, with the rest retrieved from reference TRBV28 and TRBJ2-3, is DVKVTQSSRYLVKRTGEKVFLECVQDMDHENMFWYRQDPGLGLRLIYFSYDVKMKEKGDIPEGYSVSREKKERFSLILESASTNQTSMYLCATTGTSGGGGTDTQYFGPGTRLTVL.

The chain employs TRBV4-1 and TRBJ2-1, with D tentatively TRBD1 (6 bases). Germline V gives CDR1 MGHRA, CDR2 YSYEKL. The CDR3 consists of 17 residues. V lost 6 bases, J lost 0 bases, and 18 bases lay in between. This CDR3 reads CASSPLGGHPSYNEQFF. In DNA form, the CDR3 reads TGCGCCAGCAGTCCCCTAGGGGGACACCCCTCCTACAATGAGCAGTTCTTC.

This chain links TRBV5-4 with TRBJ1-2; maybe TRBD1 (5 bases). CDR1 is SGHNT, CDR2 YYREEE, per germline (reference sequence). V dropped 4 bases and J dropped 7 bases, with 26 bases sitting between them. The CDR3 consists of 17 residues. CDR3 nucleotides: TGTGCCAGCAGCCCCGAAATTTCCGATCGGACCGGGGGTGGCTACACCTTC. Protein product: CASSPEISDRTGGGYTF.

The CDR3 here is CASSPGQGGTEAFF. Written as DNA, the CDR3 is TGTGCCAGCAGTCCGGGACAGGGGGGCACTGAAGCTTTCTTT. J is TRBJ1-1 and V is TRBV27; 11 bases align to TRBD1. The CDR3 contains 14 residues. V dropped 5 bases and J dropped 4; count of bases not matched to a gene: 3. CDR1 is MNHEY, CDR2 SMNVEV, per germline (reference sequence).

The chain carries TRBV25-1 and TRBJ1-2; D gene ambiguous. Trimming shortened V by 2 bases and J by 8 bases, and 3 bases separated the two germline ends. The V gene's germline CDR1 is MGHDK and CDR2 SYGVNS. The CDR3 consists of 10 residues. CDR3 amino acids: CASSEIGYTF. In nucleotides, the CDR3 is TGTGCCAGCAGTGAAATAGGCTACACCTTC.

The chain is built from TRBV6-5 and TRBJ1-5, with 8 bases aligning to TRBD1. CDR3 length equals 15 residues. After removal of 5 bases from V and 4 bases from J, the junction contained 7 bases not matched to a gene. CDR1 and CDR2 from the germline V gene are MNHEY and SVGAGI. The CDR3 loop is CASSIGQGRNQPQHF. The CDR3 DNA is TGTGCCAGCAGTATCGGACAGGGAAGAAATCAGCCCCAGCATTTT.

The genes are TRBV19 and TRBJ1-1; D gene ambiguous. V was cut by 3 bases and J by 1 base, with 6 bases left in between. The germline gives CDR1 LNHDA, CDR2 SQIVND (reference sequence). This CDR3 spans 13 amino acids. In DNA, the CDR3 is TGTGCCAGTAGTATTCTAGGGAACACTGAAGCTTTCTTT. It codes for CASSILGNTEAFF.

This chain's CDR3 is CASSPRTSPNTGELFF. The CDR3 bases are TGCGCCAGCAGCCCCCGGACTAGCCCTAACACCGGGGAGCTGTTTTTT. The chain joins TRBV5-1 to TRBJ2-2, with 8 bases identical to TRBD2. This CDR3 is built from 16 residues. Germline V gene data show CDR1 as SGHRS and CDR2 as YFSETQ. The junction had 7 bases not matched to a gene; V was cut back by 4 bases and J by 2 bases.

The rearrangement joins TRBV7-2 to TRBJ1-1; 9 bases match TRBD1. In germline, CDR1 is SGHTA, CDR2 FQGNSA. With 1 base clipped from V and 5 bases from J, the junction kept 2 bases outside the gene matches. This CDR3 comprises 14 residues. The CDR3 protein is CASSLDRGRTEAFF. In DNA, the CDR3 is TGTGCCAGCAGCTTAGACAGGGGGCGGACTGAAGCTTTCTTT.

The chain couples TRBV5-6 to TRBJ2-2; D gene ambiguous. The CDR3 contains 14 residues. Germline CDR1 reads SGHDT; CDR2 reads YYEEEE. Trimming cost V 0 bases and J 10 bases, with 13 bases left between them. CDR3 in DNA: TGTGCCAGCAGCTTGGTACTTGGCGGTGCGGAGCTGTTTTTT. This sequence encodes CASSLVLGGAELFF.

This clone was observed a few times. The V and J genes are TRBV19 and TRBJ2-7, with 8 nucleotides matching TRBD1. V shed 3 bases and J 6 bases; nucleotides not matched to a gene: 7. The CDR3 is made up of 14 amino acids. From germline, CDR1 is LNHDA and CDR2 SQIVND (reference sequence). CDR3 amino acids: CASSIPGGVGEQYF. As DNA, the CDR3 is TGTGCCAGTAGTATCCCAGGGGGCGTGGGCGAGCAGTACTTC.

This CDR3 reads CSVEAWDRNNEQFF. The CDR3 region has the DNA TGCAGCGTTGAAGCCTGGGACAGGAACAATGAGCAGTTCTTC. J is TRBJ2-1 and V is TRBV29-1; TRBD1 matches at 8 bases. CDR1 SQVTM and CDR2 ANQGSEA come from the germline V gene. V lost 1 base, J lost 5 bases, and 4 bases stayed unmatched. The CDR3 covers 14 residues.

The chain links TRBV28 to TRBJ1-2; TRBD1 matches 7 bases. CDR1 is MDHEN, CDR2 SYDVKM, per germline. CDR3 length equals 13 residues. The J segment lost 7 bases and the V segment lost 8 bases, leaving 10 bases of the junction unmatched. CDR3 sequence: CASDRQGEVGYTF. Here the CDR3 DNA reads TGTGCCAGCGATCGACAGGGTGAGGTTGGCTACACCTTC.

V gene TRBV2 combines with J gene TRBJ2-3; 12 bases are a match to TRBD2. After removal of 9 bases from V and 5 bases from J, the junction contained 6 bases not matched to a gene. The CDR3 has 14 residues. Germline V lookup: CDR1 SNHLY, CDR2 FYNNEI. CDR3 sequence reads: CARRLAGALDTQYF. The CDR3 region has the DNA TGTGCCAGGAGACTAGCGGGAGCTTTAGATACGCAGTATTTT.

The rearrangement joins TRBV7-7 to TRBJ2-5, with 9 bases aligning to TRBD2. The CDR3 has 16 residues. V was clipped by 1 base and J by 4 bases; unmatched bases: 7. Per germline, CDR1 SSHAT and CDR2 FNYEAQ (reference sequence). CDR3 DNA sequence: TGTGCCAGCAGCTTAGGGTTAGCGGGAGCTTCAGAGACCCAGTACTTC. It codes for CASSLGLAGASETQYF. Based on the CDR3 plus reference TRBV7-7 and TRBJ2-5, the full variable domain is GAGVSQSPRYKVTKRGQDVTLRCDPISSHATLYWYQQALGQGPEFLTYFNYEAQPDKSGLPSDRFSAERPEGSISTLTIQRTEQRDSAMYRCASSLGLAGASETQYFGPGTRLLVL.

This clone was seen a few times. V is TRBV27 and J is TRBJ1-5; 7 bases map to TRBD1. J was trimmed by 5 bases and V by 6 bases; bases with no gene match: 10. This CDR3 comprises 15 residues. Germline CDR1 and CDR2: MNHEY and SMNVEV (reference sequence). The CDR3 DNA reads as TGTGCCAGCAGGGTAAGGGCCACAGGGGATCAGCCCCAGCATTTT. Protein product: CASRVRATGDQPQHF.

The CDR3 region is CASRIGQGAWGYTF. The CDR3 DNA is TGTGCCAGCAGAATAGGACAGGGGGCGTGGGGCTACACCTTC. The chain joins TRBV27 to TRBJ1-2; 11 bases agree with TRBD1. Trimming removed 6 bases from V and 8 bases from J; junction bases left unmatched: 8. Germline CDR1 is MNHEY and CDR2 is SMNVEV (reference sequence). The CDR3 loop spans 14 amino acids.

V gene TRBV7-9 combines with J gene TRBJ1-1; no clear D gene. With 5 bases removed from V and 0 bases from J, the gap between germline ends came to 16 bases. The germline V gene encodes CDR1 SEHNR and CDR2 FQNEAQ (reference sequence). This CDR3 region has 16 residues. CDR3 nucleotide sequence: TGTGCCAGCAGCGGAGTTTCTACGAGCCTGAACACTGAAGCTTTCTTT. It encodes CASSGVSTSLNTEAFF.

The chain couples TRBV15 to TRBJ1-4; 10 bases agree with TRBD1. J was trimmed by 2 bases and V by 1 base; bases with no gene match: 1. Per germline, CDR1 LNHNV and CDR2 YYDKDF (reference sequence). The CDR3 totals 16 residues. The CDR3 DNA sequence: TGTGCCACCAGCAGAGGACAGGGGGCGACTAATGAAAAACTGTTTTTT. It encodes CATSRGQGATNEKLFF. The whole variable domain, remainder taken from reference TRBV15 and TRBJ1-4, is DAMVIQNPRYQVTQFGKPVTLSCSQTLNHNVMYWYQQKSSQAPKLLFHYYDKDFNNEADTPDNFQSRRPNTSFCFLDIRSPGLGDTAMYLCATSRGQGATNEKLFFGSGTQLSVL.

The chain is built from TRBV10-3 and TRBJ1-1; 7 bases match TRBD1. CDR1 is ENHRY, CDR2 SYGVKD, per germline. V lost 8 bases, J lost 0 bases, and 6 bases stayed unmatched. There are 14 residues in the CDR3. The CDR3 sequence: CAIGRGSMNTEAFF. The CDR3 DNA follows: TGTGCCATCGGCAGGGGGAGCATGAACACTGAAGCTTTCTTT.

The rearrangement joins TRBV10-1 to TRBJ2-2; a possible D gene is TRBD2 (6 bases). The V end was cut by 8 bases, the J end by 3 bases, with 13 bases between. CDR3 length equals 14 residues. CDR1 and CDR2 (germline): WNHNN, SYGVQD (reference sequence). CDR3 loop: CASGQTSYTGELFF. The CDR3 nucleotides are TGCGCCAGCGGCCAAACTAGCTACACCGGGGAGCTGTTTTTT.